The 2 T cell receptor beta chains given below trace back to one sample, sequenced in a study of T cells in localized non-small cell lung cancer. TCRdb's table, derived via immunoSEQ multiplex PCR, lists solely in-frame clones and lacks some. The sample lists roughly 72,000 clones, roughly nine tenths seen once, with 21% in the top ten. The specimen comprised peripheral blood, sampled before any cancer treatment. Receptors were obtained from a male donor older than 55 with stage III squamous cell lung carcinoma.

The chain recombines TRBV25-1 with TRBJ1-2; 9 bases agree with TRBD1. The trim removed 11 bases at V and 8 bases at J, leaving 12 bases unmatched. The CDR3 is made up of 13 amino acids. Germline values: CDR1 MGHDK, CDR2 SYGVNS. CDR3 sequence (DNA): TGTGCCGGGTTGGGCGGGACAGGGAGAGGCTACACCTTC. This translates into CAGLGGTGRGYTF.

In its sample, this clone was seen once. The chain has TRBV28 and TRBJ1-1, with a tentative D call TRBD1 (6 bases). The germline gives CDR1 MDHEN, CDR2 SYDVKM. V was cut by 5 bases and J by 5 bases, with 15 bases left in between. The CDR3 runs to 14 residues. CDR3 DNA: TGTGCCAGCAGTGCCCTTGGAGGGGGGACTGAAGCTTTCTTT. Encoded protein: CASSALGGGTEAFF.